This entry concerns a single TCR beta chain. The sample is drawn from a study of T cell changes during pregnancy in multiple sclerosis. The table came from immunoSEQ multiplex PCR; TCRdb's copy has only in-frame clones and leaves some out. The sample records around 43,000 clones, 80% to 90% being singletons. V shed 10 bases and J shed 4 bases, with 4 bases lying between them. The germline V gene has CDR1 ENHRY and CDR2 SYGVKD. This CDR3 spans 10 amino acids. The origin of this receptor is a female donor with multiple sclerosis, enrolled in a pregnancy study. The J gene is TRBJ1-4, the V gene TRBV10-3, with D hard to call. Source: CD4+ T cells from peripheral blood mononuclear cells, taken in the first trimester of pregnancy. The CDR3 loop is CATLNEKLFF. In nucleotides, the CDR3 is TGTGCCACCCTTAATGAAAAACTGTTTTTT.